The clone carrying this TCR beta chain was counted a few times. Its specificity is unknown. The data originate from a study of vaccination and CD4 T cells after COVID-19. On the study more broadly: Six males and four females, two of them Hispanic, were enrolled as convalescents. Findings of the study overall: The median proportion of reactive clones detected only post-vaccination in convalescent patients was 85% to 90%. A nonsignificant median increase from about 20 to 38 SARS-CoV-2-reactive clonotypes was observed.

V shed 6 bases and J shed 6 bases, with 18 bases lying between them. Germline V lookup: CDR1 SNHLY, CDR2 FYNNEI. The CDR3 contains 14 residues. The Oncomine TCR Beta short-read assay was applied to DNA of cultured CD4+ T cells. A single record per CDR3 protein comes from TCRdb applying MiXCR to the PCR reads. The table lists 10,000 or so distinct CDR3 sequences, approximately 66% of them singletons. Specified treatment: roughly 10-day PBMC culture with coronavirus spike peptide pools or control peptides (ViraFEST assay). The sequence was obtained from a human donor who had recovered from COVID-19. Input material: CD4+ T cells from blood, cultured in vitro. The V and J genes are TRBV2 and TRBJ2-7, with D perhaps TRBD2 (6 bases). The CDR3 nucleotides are TGTGCCAGCAGGAGGAGGGAATCCACGGGCGAGCAGTACTTC. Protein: CASRRRESTGEQYF.